The clone carrying this T cell receptor (beta chain) was picked up many times. The data were taken from a study of T cells in Graves' hyperthyroidism and ophthalmopathy. Germline V gives CDR1 KGHSH, CDR2 LQKENI. The CDR3 totals 14 residues. J lost 2 bases, V lost 3 bases, and 3 bases had no gene match. Amplification of TCR beta CDR3 regions used RNA as the template. Initially, a first-round RT-PCR of the TCR CDR3 employed the HTBI primer set. TCRdb processed the multiplex PCR reads anew with MiXCR; each CDR3 protein has one entry. The data contain under 750,000 distinct CDR3 sequences, 18% of them seen just once; the ten biggest clones take up around 15%.

The clonotype comes from a woman in her 50s with Graves' hyperthyroidism that later progressed to Graves' ophthalmopathy. The specimen sequenced was blood. The chain has TRBV18 and TRBJ1-1; 7 bases agree with TRBD1. As DNA, the CDR3 is TGTGCCAGCTCACCGACAGGGAAAAACACTGAAGCTTTCTTT. This gives the protein CASSPTGKNTEAFF. Using reference TRBV18 and TRBJ1-1 for the parts outside the CDR3, the full variable domain is NAGVMQNPRHLVRRRGQEARLRCSPMKGHSHVYWYRQLPEEGLKFMVYLQKENIIDESGMPKERFSAEFPKEGPSILRIQQVVRGDSAAYFCASSPTGKNTEAFFGQGTRLTVV.